The entry that follows covers one TCR beta chain sequence. Its antigen is undetermined. This record belongs to a study of response to subunit inactivated influenza vaccine. General study points: The authors suggested that every seasonal influenza vaccination recruits few new T cells.

TCRdb called the RT-PCR reads again in MiXCR, with one record for every CDR3 protein. The data hold over 300,000 distinct CDR3 sequences, with about a fifth observed a single time. V was pared by 1 base and J by 2 bases, with 6 bases between. The germline V gene encodes CDR1 LGHDT and CDR2 YNNKEL (reference sequence). This CDR3 has 15 amino acids. This TCR was sampled from a man aged 45-69 years who received an inactivated influenza vaccine. The chain couples TRBV3-1 to TRBJ2-6, with D perhaps given as TRBD1 or TRBD2 (5 bases each). This sample comprised PBMCs from blood, obtained less than 22 months after vaccination. CDR3 amino acids: CASSQGGTGANVLTF. Written as DNA, the CDR3 is TGTGCCAGCAGCCAAGGGGGGACTGGGGCCAACGTCCTGACTTTC.